Each of the 12 T cell receptor beta chains below was sequenced from the same sample in a study of blood T cell repertoires in COVID-19. Only in-frame clones appear in the TCRdb table, and some are missing; sequencing was by immunoSEQ multiplex PCR. Here the sample spans 200,000 to 250,000 clones, less than 85% being singletons. Sequenced: peripheral blood. The receptor set was obtained from a woman aged 70-85 years with acute or convalescent COVID-19.

The V and J genes are TRBV25-1 and TRBJ1-6; 8 bases line up with TRBD1. The CDR3 length is 15 residues. J was trimmed by 8 bases and V by 3 bases; bases with no gene match: 6. Per germline, CDR1 MGHDK and CDR2 SYGVNS. In DNA form, the CDR3 reads TGTGCCAGCAGTGACCCTACAGGGGGGGATTCACCCCTCCACTTT. Translating it yields CASSDPTGGDSPLHF.

The V and J genes are TRBV4-1 and TRBJ2-5; 9 nucleotides line up with TRBD1. The CDR3 sequence is 16 residues long. Germline trimming cut 1 base from V and 2 bases from J; bases unmatched to any gene: 5. CDR1 and CDR2 from the germline V gene are MGHRA and YSYEKL. The DNA for the CDR3 is TGCGCCAGCAGCCAAGGGGACAGGGAGTGGCAAGAGACCCAGTACTTC. Its protein product is CASSQGDREWQETQYF.

This chain links TRBV14 with TRBJ1-6; perhaps TRBD1 as D (5 bases). Per germline, CDR1 SGHDN and CDR2 FVKESK. The CDR3 totals 12 residues. V lost 0 bases and J lost 15, with 9 bases in between. CDR3 loop: CASSQEGPLLHF. The CDR3 DNA is TGTGCCAGCAGCCAAGAGGGGCCTCTCCTCCACTTT.

The J gene is TRBJ1-1, the V gene TRBV5-1; D is possibly TRBD1 (5 bases). V was shortened by 5 bases and J by 1 base, with 15 bases between the two germline ends. This CDR3 has 15 residues. Looked up from germline, CDR1 is SGHRS and CDR2 is YFSETQ. The CDR3 DNA follows: TGCGCCAGCAGTAGCAGGGACTCTAGGAACACTGAAGCTTTCTTT. As protein: CASSSRDSRNTEAFF.

V gene TRBV6-5 combines with J gene TRBJ2-5, with D possibly matching TRBD1 (6 bases). This CDR3 has 15 amino acids. Trimming pared 4 bases from V and 2 bases from J, leaving 14 bases between. Germline V gene sequence: CDR1 MNHEY, CDR2 SVGAGI. CDR3 nucleotides: TGTGCCAGCAGTTTTAATCCGGGACAACAAGAGACCCAGTACTTC. It is translated as CASSFNPGQQETQYF.

This clone was recorded many times. The chain uses TRBV9 and TRBJ2-1, with 8 nucleotides matching TRBD2. Germline lookup yields CDR1 SGDLS and CDR2 YYNGEE. This CDR3 is 15 amino acids long. V gave up 3 bases and J gave up 6 bases; unmatched junction bases: 8. CDR3 in DNA: TGTGCCAGCAGCGAACTCGGGGGGGCCCTCAATGAGCAGTTCTTC. The encoded protein is CASSELGGALNEQFF.

The chain carries TRBV9 and TRBJ1-6; 7 nucleotides agree with TRBD1. Germline CDR1 reads SGDLS; CDR2 reads YYNGEE. After removal of 4 bases from V and 7 bases from J, the junction contained 8 bases not matched to a gene. This CDR3 region has 15 residues. The DNA of the CDR3 is TGTGCCAGCAGCCCGGGGGACAGATACAATTCACCCCTCCACTTT. Protein: CASSPGDRYNSPLHF.

CDR3 in DNA: TGTGCCATCAGTGAACAGGACAACTCGTACCAGCCCCAGCATTTT. Translation: CAISEQDNSYQPQHF. This rearrangement joins TRBV10-3 to TRBJ1-5; a possible D gene is TRBD1 (5 bases). The CDR3 is 15 residues long. Between the trimmed V and J ends, which lost 3 bases and 7 bases, there was a span of 16 bases. Germline V lookup: CDR1 ENHRY, CDR2 SYGVKD.

Written as DNA, the CDR3 is TGTGCCAGCAGTTTAAGAACACCTAACTATGGCTACACCTTC. This encodes CASSLRTPNYGYTF. The rearrangement uses TRBV27 and TRBJ1-2; D remains unclear. The germline CDR1 and CDR2 sequences are MNHEY and SMNVEV (reference sequence). V was shortened by 2 bases and J by 0 bases, with 7 bases between the two germline ends. The CDR3 spans 14 residues.

The gene calls are TRBV6-4 and TRBJ2-3; D is ambiguous. Trimming stripped 0 bases from V and 2 bases from J, with 9 bases between. This CDR3 region has 15 residues. The germline CDR1 and CDR2 sequences are MRHNA and SNTAGT. CDR3 sequence reads: CASSDSHRTTDTQYF. In DNA form, the CDR3 reads TGTGCCAGCAGTGACTCCCACAGAACCACAGATACGCAGTATTTT.

The CDR3 coding sequence is TGTGCCAGCTCACCACCGACAGGGGGTGCCACCGGGGAGCTGTTTTTT. Translating it yields CASSPPTGGATGELFF. J is TRBJ2-2 and V is TRBV18, with 9 bases matching TRBD1. The V gene's germline CDR1 is KGHSH and CDR2 LQKENI. V lost 0 bases, J lost 4 bases, and 3 bases stayed unmatched. The CDR3 spans 16 residues.

This sequence joins TRBV10-3 and TRBJ2-3; D not certain. Germline values: CDR1 ENHRY, CDR2 SYGVKD. The CDR3 spans 14 residues. The V gene lost 6 bases and the J gene lost 0 bases, with 10 bases spanning the gap. The CDR3, as DNA: TGTGCCATCAGCCTTAGTGTTAGCACAGATACGCAGTATTTT. Translation gives CAISLSVSTDTQYF.